These T cell receptor beta chains were read from a single sample in a study of somatic mutations in cytotoxic T cells in rheumatoid arthritis. Produced via immunoSEQ multiplex PCR; TCRdb's table is partial and in-frame only. The sample carries about 20,000 clones, 86% recorded once. Sequences were obtained from CD8+ T cells sorted from blood. The origin of the receptors is a woman between 45 and 60 years old in good health. Each CDR3 is given with its conserved first and last residue. The D gene is left open where the match is weak. Where a row states a size, it is once, few, many or the class of an expanded clone; other rows omit it.

clone size	J gene	V gene	D gene	CDR3 DNA	CDR3 protein
.	TRBJ1-5	TRBV4-3	TRBD1	TGCGCCAGCAGCCAGGGGACAGGGGATAATCAGCCCCAGCATTTT	CASSQGTGDNQPQHF
few	TRBJ1-5	TRBV6-5	.	TGTGCCAGCAGTCCGAAGGAACAGGGCATCCAGCCCCAGCATTTT	CASSPKEQGIQPQHF
.	TRBJ1-2	TRBV5-1	.	TGCGCCAGCAGCTTGTTCGGTGATGGCTACACCTTC	CASSLFGDGYTF
.	TRBJ1-2	TRBV29-1	.	TGCAGCGTTGATTCGGAGAACTATGGCTACACCTTC	CSVDSENYGYTF
.	TRBJ2-2	TRBV2	TRBD2	TGTGCCAGCAGTGCTCTAGCGGGTTCCGCTGGGGAGCTGTTTTTT	CASSALAGSAGELFF
.	TRBJ2-1	TRBV7-2	.	TGTGCCAGCAGCTTTACGGGAAATGAGCAGTTCTTC	CASSFTGNEQFF
.	TRBJ1-1	TRBV7-9	TRBD1	TGTGCCAGCAGCCCCGACAGGGACACTGAAGCTTTCTTT	CASSPDRDTEAFF
.	TRBJ2-7	TRBV4-3	TRBD2	TGCGCCAGCAGCCAAGATTCTGGACTAGAGGGCGAGCAGTACTTC	CASSQDSGLEGEQYF
.	TRBJ1-3	TRBV6-1	.	TGTGCCAGCAGTGAAGCGGAAGGCTCTGGAAACACCATATATTTT	CASSEAEGSGNTIYF
.	TRBJ1-1	TRBV14	.	TGTGCCAGCAGCCCTTCATCCGCCCCTGAAGCTTTCTTT	CASSPSSAPEAFF
.	TRBJ2-2	TRBV5-1	.	TGCGCCAGCAGCAAAGGGGAAGGCACCGGGGAGCTGTTTTTT	CASSKGEGTGELFF
.	TRBJ2-3	TRBV7-6	.	TGTGCCAGCAGCTTAGCGCTCCTTTCGGGGGGCACAGATACGCAGTATTTT	CASSLALLSGGTDTQYF
.	TRBJ1-3	TRBV6-6	.	TGTGCCAGCAGCCACGGGACGGCGTTTGGGACCATATATTTT	CASSHGTAFGTIYF
.	TRBJ2-5	TRBV5-6	TRBD2	TGTGCCAGCAGCTTACTAGCGGGGGGACAAGAGACCCAGTACTTC	CASSLLAGGQETQYF
.	TRBJ2-7	TRBV5-4	.	TGTGCCAGCAGCTTCGGGGGTCAATACGAGCAGTACTTC	CASSFGGQYEQYF
.	TRBJ2-7	TRBV15	TRBD1	TGTGCCACCAGCAGAGAACCCGGGACAGGATACTACGAGCAGTACTTC	CATSREPGTGYYEQYF
.	TRBJ1-1	TRBV29-1	.	TGCAGCGTTGTAGGGGGGAACACTGAAGCTTTCTTT	CSVVGGNTEAFF
.	TRBJ1-5	TRBV5-5	.	TGTGCCAGCAGCCACGGGGACCGGGGGGATCAGCCCCAGCATTTT	CASSHGDRGDQPQHF
.	TRBJ2-1	TRBV4-3	TRBD2	TGCGCCAGCAGCCAAGAGGGGGGGATAGCGGGTGAGCAGTTCTTC	CASSQEGGIAGEQFF
few	TRBJ1-6	TRBV5-8	TRBD1	TGTGCCAGCAGCCTCTCACCAGGGGGCGGGTTAGGCTCACCCCTCCACTTT	CASSLSPGGGLGSPLHF
.	TRBJ2-1	TRBV19	TRBD2	TGTGCCAGTAGTATATATCCTAGCGGTTCCTACAATGAGCAGTTCTTC	CASSIYPSGSYNEQFF
once	TRBJ2-3	TRBV4-2	TRBD2	TGTGCCAGCAGCCCCTCACTAGCGGGGGGGCCAGATACGCAGTATTTT	CASSPSLAGGPDTQYF
once	TRBJ1-2	TRBV9	.	TGTGCCAGCAGTCCCTCCGGGAGTAATGGCTACACCTTC	CASSPSGSNGYTF